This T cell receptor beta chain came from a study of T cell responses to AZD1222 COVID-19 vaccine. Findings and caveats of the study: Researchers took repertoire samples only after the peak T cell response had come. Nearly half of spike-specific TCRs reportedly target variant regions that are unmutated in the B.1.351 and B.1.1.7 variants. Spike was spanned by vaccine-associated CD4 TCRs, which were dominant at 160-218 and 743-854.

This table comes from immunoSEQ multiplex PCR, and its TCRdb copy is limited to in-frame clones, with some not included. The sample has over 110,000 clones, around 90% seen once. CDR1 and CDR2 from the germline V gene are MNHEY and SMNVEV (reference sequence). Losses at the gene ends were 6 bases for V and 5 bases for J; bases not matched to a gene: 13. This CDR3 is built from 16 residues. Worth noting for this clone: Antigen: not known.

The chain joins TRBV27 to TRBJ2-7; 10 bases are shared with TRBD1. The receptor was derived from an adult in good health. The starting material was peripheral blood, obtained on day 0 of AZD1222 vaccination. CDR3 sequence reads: CASRNLLRTGGNEQYF. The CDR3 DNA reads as TGTGCCAGCAGAAACCTACTTCGGACAGGGGGTAACGAGCAGTACTTC.